What follows are 27 T cell receptor beta chains derived from one specimen sequenced in a study of Ad26.COV2.S vaccination and SARS-CoV-2 variants. Treatment defined: some 19 received Ad26.COV2.S at low or high dose, single or two shots; about five received placebo; per-sample allocation not given. The samples were gathered on day 63 after the first injection of vaccine or placebo. Some clones are missing from TCRdb's copy, which holds only in-frame ones; the method was immunoSEQ multiplex PCR. The sample lists roughly 380,000 clones; approximately 90% were seen once. The sequences come from peripheral blood, collected in a trial of Ad26.COV2.S vaccine versus placebo. These receptors were obtained from a person aged 18-60 years who received the Ad26.COV2.S COVID-19 vaccine or a placebo.

The CDR3 reads CASSLGQLRSGNTIYF. The CDR3 bases are TGCGCCAGCAGCTTAGGACAGCTCCGCTCTGGAAACACCATATATTTT. The J gene is TRBJ1-3, the V gene TRBV5-1; weak D call: TRBD1 (6 bases). V was clipped by 2 bases and J by 0 bases, with 12 bases between them. The CDR3 spans 16 residues. CDR1 is SGHRS and CDR2 is YFSETQ in the germline V gene.

The CDR3 bases are TGTGCCATCAGTGGTGGGGGTGGGGTTAAGGGCACAGATACGCAGTATTTT. This gives the protein CAISGGGGVKGTDTQYF. The rearrangement joins TRBV10-3 to TRBJ2-3; TRBD1 or TRBD2 may be the D gene (5 bases each). The V gene's germline CDR1 is ENHRY and CDR2 SYGVKD. The CDR3 loop spans 17 amino acids. Trimming shortened V by 4 bases and J by 1 base, and 18 bases separated the two germline ends.

The J gene is TRBJ2-4, the V gene TRBV6-2 or TRBV6-3; D call uncertain. Germline V gene sequence: CDR1 MNHEY, CDR2 SVGEGT. The V end lost 5 bases, the J end lost 8 bases, and 10 bases lay between the germline ends. There are 12 residues in the CDR3. Here the CDR3 DNA reads TGTGCCAGCAGTCGCCAAGAGGACATTCAGTACTTC. Amino acid sequence: CASSRQEDIQYF.

This clone was seen once. The V and J genes are TRBV19 and TRBJ1-2, with no clear D. This CDR3 region has 13 residues. CDR1 is LNHDA, CDR2 SQIVND, per germline (reference sequence). Between the trimmed V and J ends, which lost 6 bases and 8 bases, there was a span of 16 bases. CDR3 amino acids: CASSPVRGGGYTF. The CDR3 nucleotides read TGTGCCAGTAGCCCCGTGCGAGGTGGCGGCTACACCTTC. The variable domain in full, completed from reference TRBV19 and TRBJ1-2, reads DGGITQSPKYLFRKEGQNVTLSCEQNLNHDAMYWYRQDPGQGLRLIYYSQIVNDFQKGDIAEGYSVSREKKESFPLTVTSAQKNPTAFYLCASSPVRGGGYTFGSGTRLTVV.

V is TRBV7-9 and J is TRBJ2-5; a possible D gene is TRBD1 (5 bases). The V gene lost 3 bases and the J gene lost 4 bases, with 12 bases spanning the gap. The CDR3 has 14 residues. Germline CDR1 is SEHNR and CDR2 is FQNEAQ (reference sequence). The CDR3 here is CASSFAQGRETQYF. CDR3 DNA sequence: TGTGCCAGCAGCTTCGCCCAGGGTCGAGAGACCCAGTACTTC.

V is TRBV10-3 and J is TRBJ1-2, with no clear D. The CDR3 contains 14 residues. Germline CDR1 and CDR2: ENHRY and SYGVKD. The V end was cut by 6 bases, the J end by 3 bases, with 14 bases between. The CDR3 DNA reads TGTGCCATCAGGGTGAGGGAATCGGACTATGGCTACACCTTC. Amino acids: CAIRVRESDYGYTF.

The chain carries TRBV29-1 and TRBJ1-1, with D hard to call. The CDR3 spans 13 residues. The germline V gene encodes CDR1 SQVTM and CDR2 ANQGSEA. The V end lost 3 bases, the J end lost 0 bases, and 8 bases lay between the germline ends. The CDR3 region is CSVDSALNTEAFF. The CDR3, as DNA: TGCAGCGTTGATTCAGCCTTGAACACTGAAGCTTTCTTT.

This chain uses TRBV5-4 with TRBJ1-1; D gene ambiguous. V was cut by 3 bases and J by 1 base, with 4 bases left in between. CDR3 length: 12 residues. Germline CDR1 is SGHNT and CDR2 is YYREEE (reference sequence). In DNA form, the CDR3 reads TGTGCCAGCAGCTGGGAGAACACTGAAGCTTTCTTT. Residues: CASSWENTEAFF.

The V gene is TRBV28, the J gene TRBJ2-7; D unclear. Germline V gives CDR1 MDHEN, CDR2 SYDVKM. V was cut by 3 bases and J by 0 bases, with 6 bases left in between. The CDR3 contains 13 residues. CDR3 protein: CASSLGFSYEQYF. DNA for the CDR3: TGTGCCAGCAGTTTGGGGTTCTCCTACGAGCAGTACTTC.

V usage is TRBV29-1 and J usage is TRBJ2-1; no definite D call. The germline V gene encodes CDR1 SQVTM and CDR2 ANQGSEA. The CDR3 has 11 residues. Trimming cost V 5 bases and J 3 bases, with 5 bases left between them. As DNA, the CDR3 is TGCAGCGTTCCCTACTACAATGAGCAGTTCTTC. It translates to CSVPYYNEQFF.

The CDR3 DNA reads as TGTGCCAGCAGCTCAACCCTAAGACAGGGGGCGCACGGCTACACCTTC. Its protein product is CASSSTLRQGAHGYTF. The gene calls are TRBV5-4 and TRBJ1-2; 10 nucleotides match TRBD1. Germline V lookup: CDR1 SGHNT, CDR2 YYREEE (reference sequence). The CDR3 runs to 16 residues. The V gene end was trimmed by 3 bases and the J gene end by 8 bases; junction bases not matched to a gene: 13. Full variable domain (rest looked up from reference TRBV5-4 and TRBJ1-2): ETGVTQSPTHLIKTRGQQVTLRCSSQSGHNTVSWYQQALGQGPQFIFQYYREEENGRGNFPPRFSGLQFPNYSSELNVNALELDDSALYLCASSSTLRQGAHGYTFGSGTRLTVV.

CDR3 sequence: CSASAGGGDEQFF. CDR3 DNA: TGCAGTGCTAGTGCGGGGGGTGGAGATGAGCAGTTCTTC. The chain employs TRBV20-1 and TRBJ2-1; 8 bases agree with TRBD2. Germline trimming cut 3 bases from V and 8 bases from J; bases unmatched to any gene: 6. The CDR3 has 13 amino acids. Germline V lookup: CDR1 DFQATT, CDR2 SNEGSKA (reference sequence).

J is TRBJ2-5 and V is TRBV19, with D tentatively TRBD1 or TRBD2 (5 bases each). Germline CDR1 LNHDA, CDR2 SQIVND (reference sequence). There are 14 residues in the CDR3. V was clipped by 5 bases and J by 5 bases, with 15 bases between them. The chain's CDR3 is CASSPTGGWETQYF. CDR3 nucleotide sequence: TGTGCCAGTAGTCCCACAGGAGGTTGGGAGACCCAGTACTTC.

The rearrangement joins TRBV7-2 to TRBJ1-5; 8 positions agree with TRBD1. V lost 1 base to trimming and J lost 6 bases; unmatched junction nucleotides: 5. This CDR3 has 15 amino acids. CDR1 and CDR2 from the germline V gene are SGHTA and FQGNSA. The CDR3 DNA reads as TGTGCCAGCAGCTTAGTCTCAGGGGGCGGTCAGCCCCAGCATTTT. It is translated as CASSLVSGGGQPQHF.

This chain connects TRBV10-1 to TRBJ2-2; tentatively, D is TRBD2 (6 bases). Looked up from germline, CDR1 is WNHNN and CDR2 is SYGVQD (reference sequence). V was cut by 6 bases and J by 0 bases, with 8 bases left in between. The CDR3 has 14 amino acids. The CDR3: CASRGLSNTGELFF. CDR3 coding DNA: TGCGCCAGCAGGGGACTTTCGAACACCGGGGAGCTGTTTTTT.

The chain carries TRBV9 and TRBJ2-2, with TRBD2 matching over 14 bases. The CDR3 has 16 residues. The J segment lost 7 bases and the V segment lost 4 bases, leaving 6 bases of the junction unmatched. Germline V gene sequence: CDR1 SGDLS, CDR2 YYNGEE. The CDR3 is CASSLGLAGGVGELFF. CDR3 sequence (DNA): TGTGCCAGCAGCCTCGGACTAGCGGGGGGTGTCGGGGAGCTGTTTTTT.

The V and J genes are TRBV7-9 and TRBJ1-4; 9 nucleotides match TRBD1. The V gene end was trimmed by 5 bases and the J gene end by 13 bases; junction bases not matched to a gene: 14. Germline V gene sequence: CDR1 SEHNR, CDR2 FQNEAQ (reference sequence). The CDR3 length is 15 residues. The CDR3 sequence is CASSGQTGGSKRLFF. CDR3 in DNA: TGTGCCAGCAGCGGACAGACAGGGGGATCGAAAAGACTGTTTTTT.

J is TRBJ2-3 and V is TRBV9; TRBD1 matches 12 bases. The ends lost 3 bases at V and 3 bases at J; junction bases unmatched: 8. Germline values: CDR1 SGDLS, CDR2 YYNGEE. The CDR3 is 17 residues long. CDR3 loop: CASSEPRDRGQTDTQYF. CDR3 nucleotide sequence: TGTGCCAGCAGCGAGCCCCGGGACAGGGGGCAAACAGATACGCAGTATTTT.

The chain employs TRBV19 and TRBJ1-1; possible D gene TRBD1, 6 bases. Trimming cost V 4 bases and J 0 bases, with 9 bases left between them. Germline V gene data show CDR1 as LNHDA and CDR2 as SQIVND (reference sequence). CDR3 length: 14 residues. Written as DNA, the CDR3 is TGTGCCAGTAGTACCGGGACATTGAACACTGAAGCTTTCTTT. Its translation: CASSTGTLNTEAFF.

This chain links TRBV28 with TRBJ2-3, with a possible D match to TRBD2 (6 bases). This CDR3 is 16 amino acids long. The V gene's germline CDR1 is MDHEN and CDR2 SYDVKM. V lost 7 bases and J 1 base, leaving 18 bases between the germline ends. The CDR3 reads CASNGDFGAGTDTQYF. CDR3 bases: TGTGCCAGCAACGGGGACTTTGGGGCTGGCACAGATACGCAGTATTTT.

Only a few counts were recorded for this clone. V is TRBV7-2 and J is TRBJ2-7; D gene ambiguous. Germline loops: CDR1 SGHTA, CDR2 FQGNSA. V lost 0 bases, J lost 4 bases, and 10 bases lay in between. This CDR3 is 14 amino acids long. In nucleotides, the CDR3 is TGTGCCAGCAGCTTAGCCGGTATTACGTACGAGCAGTACTTC. Translating it yields CASSLAGITYEQYF. The variable domain in full, with the rest retrieved from reference TRBV7-2 and TRBJ2-7, is GAGVSQSPSNKVTEKGKDVELRCDPISGHTALYWYRQSLGQGLEFLIYFQGNSAPDKSGLPSDRFSAERTGGSVSTLTIQRTQQEDSAVYLCASSLAGITYEQYFGPGTRLTVT.

The chain employs TRBV3-1 (or the pseudogene TRBV3-2) and TRBJ1-2; D remains unclear. The CDR3 spans 14 residues. With 4 bases removed from V and 1 base from J, the gap between germline ends came to 10 bases. Germline V gene data show CDR1 as LGHDT and CDR2 as YNNKEL (reference sequence). CDR3 sequence (DNA): TGTGCCAGCAGCCCACGTAAAATTAACTATGGCTACACCTTC. It translates to CASSPRKINYGYTF.

V and J are TRBV9 and TRBJ2-2, with 11 bases matching TRBD1. With V trimmed by 4 bases and J by 6 bases, 5 bases remained unmatched. Germline CDR1 and CDR2: SGDLS and YYNGEE. The CDR3 is 15 amino acids. Here the CDR3 reads CASSKGTGGPGELFF. The CDR3 DNA reads TGTGCCAGCAGCAAAGGGACAGGGGGACCCGGGGAGCTGTTTTTT.

The V call is TRBV2, the J call TRBJ2-5; the D gene is possibly TRBD1 (5 bases). The germline V gene has CDR1 SNHLY and CDR2 FYNNEI. Trimming removed 5 bases from V and 4 bases from J, with 14 bases in between. The CDR3 contains 14 residues. The CDR3 protein is CASSWQGRGETQYF. DNA for the CDR3: TGTGCCAGCAGTTGGCAGGGAAGAGGAGAGACCCAGTACTTC.

V is TRBV10-1 and J is TRBJ1-5; no reliable D call. V was clipped by 0 bases and J by 4 bases, with 13 bases between them. The CDR3 totals 16 residues. The V gene's germline CDR1 is WNHNN and CDR2 SYGVQD (reference sequence). CDR3 protein: CASSESKQRGNQPQHF. DNA for the CDR3: TGCGCCAGCAGTGAGTCGAAACAGCGTGGTAATCAGCCCCAGCATTTT.

The gene calls are TRBV4-3 and TRBJ2-7, with 7 positions matching TRBD1. With V trimmed by 0 bases and J by 7 bases, 24 bases remained unmatched. This CDR3 spans 20 amino acids. The germline CDR1 and CDR2 sequences are LGHNA and YSLEER. CDR3 protein: CASSQERDRSLEGTNGEQYF. In DNA, the CDR3 is TGCGCCAGCAGCCAAGAAAGGGACAGAAGTTTAGAGGGCACTAATGGGGAGCAGTACTTC.

J is TRBJ1-5 and V is TRBV7-8; perhaps TRBD1 as D (6 bases). The germline gives CDR1 SGHVS, CDR2 FQNEAQ. V was cut by 5 bases and J by 4 bases, with 18 bases left in between. The CDR3 is 16 amino acids. CDR3 nucleotide sequence: TGTGCCAGCAGCCTGGGGACATGGGGAGCAAATCAGCCCCAGCATTTT. This codes for CASSLGTWGANQPQHF.